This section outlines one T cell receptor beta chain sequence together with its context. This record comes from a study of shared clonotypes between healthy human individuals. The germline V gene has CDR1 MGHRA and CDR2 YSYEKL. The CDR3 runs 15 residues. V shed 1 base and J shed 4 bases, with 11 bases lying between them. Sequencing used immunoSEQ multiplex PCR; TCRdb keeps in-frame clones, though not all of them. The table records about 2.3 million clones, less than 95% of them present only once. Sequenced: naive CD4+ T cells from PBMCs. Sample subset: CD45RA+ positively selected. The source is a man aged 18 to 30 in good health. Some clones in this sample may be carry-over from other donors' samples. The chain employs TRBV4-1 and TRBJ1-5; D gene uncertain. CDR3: CASSQGGLWNQPQHF. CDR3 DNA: TGCGCCAGCAGCCAAGGGGGATTATGGAATCAGCCCCAGCATTTT.